The following is a T cell receptor beta chain sequence with its context. V lost 6 bases, J lost 2 bases, and 10 bases lay in between. The CDR3 sequence is 13 residues long. The germline V gene encodes CDR1 MNHEY and CDR2 SVGAGI. Libraries were prepared by immunoSEQ multiplex PCR; TCRdb keeps only in-frame clonotypes and omits some of them. The sample holds around 690,000 clones, about nine tenths seen once. This sample was taken from a study of shared clonotypes between healthy human individuals. The receptor was derived from a man between 18 and 29 years old in good health. Some clones in this sample may be carry-over from other donors' samples. The rearrangement uses TRBV6-5 and TRBJ2-5; D is possibly TRBD1 or TRBD2 (5 bases each). Sequencing was performed on memory CD8+ T cells from PBMCs. Subset: CD45RO+ cells pooled with CCR7-negative TemRA cells. For the CDR3, the DNA is TGTGCCAGCAGCGGGACGGAACAAGAGACCCAGTACTTC. Translating gives CASSGTEQETQYF.